The rows below give T cell receptor beta chains drawn from one sample of a study of memory CD4+ T cells and cytomegalovirus serostatus. Here immunoSEQ multiplex PCR was the method, and the copy in TCRdb shows in-frame clones only, minus some. The sample has tens of thousands of clones, roughly 76% seen once. What was sequenced was memory CD4+ T cells from blood. These receptors were collected from an adult in good health and CMV-seropositive. The conserved cysteine and the conserved F or W are not part of the CDR3 here. Only some rows state a clone size, as once, few, many or a class for expanded clones.

length	V	size	CDR3
12	TRBV2	-	ASSEQGLGQPQH
8	TRBV2	-	ASRRKTQY
13	TRBV5-6	-	ASSLAETYQETQY
13	TRBV5-1	-	ASSLGVGGTDTQY
15	TRBV25-1	-	ASSDTGGRGYYNEQF
11	TRBV2	-	ASSADLTGELF
12	TRBV7-2	-	ASSRTGTAPEAF
14	TRBV11-3	-	ASSLSKNRGGDGYT
12	TRBV4-1	few	ASSQGTGASGYT
17	TRBV27	few	ASKSPRDRGRKNTGELF
13	TRBV18	-	ASSPRQGGNTEAF
12	TRBV5-4	few	ASSLGGTLVVQY
14	TRBV4-1	-	ASSLKLGTGWGALH
11	TRBV28	-	ASRTGGKNIQY
12	TRBV6-4	-	ASSPEGQNTEAF
9	TRBV6-5	few	ASRRNTEAF
13	TRBV7-2	-	ASSLALAGVYEQY
14	TRBV5-1	-	ASSMEPGQGYNEQF
13	TRBV2	-	ASSWGQGGTGELF
13	TRBV11-2	few	ASSLFLAGVYEQY
10	TRBV28	-	ASRPGGNTIY
13	TRBV28	-	ASRKPLRTGLGYT
12	TRBV2	few	ASSDRGGNQPQH
14	TRBV9	-	ASSSSGRANTGELF
14	TRBV5-6	-	ASSLEAGARYNEQF
11	TRBV5-1	-	ASSLETGNEQF
13	TRBV29-1	-	SVVLTGGRNTEAF
10	TRBV13	-	ASSFPAQPQH
14	TRBV4-1	-	ASSLGAGDFTDTQY
12	TRBV7-9	-	ASSLDRVTYGYT
12	TRBV27	-	ASSLSASQETQY
14	TRBV2	-	ASSEFEDSYNSPLH
8	TRBV2	-	ASSSQVQY
11	TRBV30	-	AWADLGAYEQY
12	TRBV11-2	-	ASRVHLNTGELF
9	TRBV28	few	ASSLYAEQY
11	TRBV30	-	AWSGGTNNEQF
14	TRBV5-1	-	ASSPWTENSGNTIY
11	TRBV19	-	ASSPGRGFLAF
14	TRBV30	-	AWSSDPGLLTSEAF
11	TRBV29-1	-	SVDRPGSGEQY
10	TRBV30	-	AWREGYNEQF
12	TRBV15	-	ATSSDRSSYEQY
12	TRBV5-6	-	ASSHPGTGVEAF